This T cell receptor (beta chain) is drawn from a study of shared clonotypes between healthy human individuals (TCRdb year 2020). About the full investigation: The cohort comprised two women and a few men aged 18 to 49 years. To estimate repertoire size and how much clonotype sharing occurs between individuals, the study deeply sequenced the blood TCR repertoires of roughly 5 healthy adults. To increase sequencing depth and limit assay-specific biases, different laboratories used diverse techniques to prepare libraries and sequence TCR repertoires. Between about 0.94 and 8.9 billion PBMCs per donor were obtained by leukapheresis.

Using the deep immunoSEQ assay, multiplex PCR amplified TCR CDR3 regions from genomic DNA. For each cell subset, the extracted genomic DNA was distributed evenly across all wells of several immunoSEQ 96-well plates, and each plate served as one replicate. For unsorted PBMC, 300 ng genomic DNA, equal to 25,000 to 35,000 T cell genomes, was loaded into each replicate PCR. Genomic DNA from unsorted PBMC was sequenced over ten immunoSEQ deep assay plates. Purified libraries were quantified with a Qubit 3.0 fluorometer, sized on a Bioanalyzer 2100, and re-quantified with the KAPA Library Quantification kit. A separate single-read 150-cycle Illumina NextSeq 550 flow cell was used to sequence each immunoSEQ 96-well plate. Processing in the source paper ran as follows. Because the immunoSEQ output included only junctional sequences and no quality scores, the filtering could not be the same as the filtering used for full-length reads. Sequences were annotated with PyIR, a Python wrapper for IgBLAST v1.9, and V/J genes and CDR3 were assigned using IMGT germline references. Reads were removed for weak V/J assignments (E-value above 1e-6), missing CDR3, stop codons, out-of-frame junctions, or ambiguous translated residues. V3J clonotypes were defined by identical inferred V gene, J gene, and CDR3 amino acid sequence. Percentage overlap between repertoires was computed as shared unique clonotypes divided by the size of the smaller repertoire. RTK rarefaction, the Chao1 estimator, and Recon v2.1 estimates of unobserved clonotypes were used to assess repertoire richness. Imported from immuneACCESS, the table was reduced by TCRdb to in-frame sequences with V and J called. These copies leave out some clones; in studies compared against another copy, an unresolved V gene accounts for under half, and the cause of the remainder is not known. V and J calls and clone size are given by that table; D and trimming were obtained from the DNA. Within this sample are 450,000 to 500,000 clones, with approximately 82% of them counted one time only. Approximately 12% of the sample comes from the top ten.

Broader findings and caveats from the paper: The genetic and exposure-history diversity represented was limited by the small number of donors. Sampling was restricted to blood, and TCR repertoires in tissue are likely to differ from TCR repertoires in blood. Pairwise subsampling indicated that sequencing depth was expected to affect the degree of clonotype sharing among donors.

Compared with germline, V lacks 1 base and J lacks 7 bases; bases without a gene match: 7. Including cysteine and phenylalanine, the CDR3 has 14 amino acids. Just the 42-base CDR3 DNA is kept, in frame starting at base 1. CDR1 is given as SGHDT and CDR2 as YYEEEE, both from the germline V gene. The donors were healthy, HIV-negative adults with no recently reported acute infections or vaccinations. All donors were Caucasian adults living in Nashville, Tennessee, USA. In the unsorted samples, 70 million to 95 million PBMCs were counted, and genomic DNA was extracted using the QIAamp DNA Blood Mini kit. Blood was collected by leukapheresis, and PBMCs were isolated by Ficoll-Histopaque density gradient centrifugation and then cryopreserved in liquid nitrogen vapor phase. With regard to this clone: Its antigen is currently not known. No base-level quality is on record; no much larger clone is a single base apart.

This sequence originates from a woman in her forties in good health. Some clones in this sample may be carry-over from other donors' samples. Sequencing input: PBMCs. The rearrangement combines TRBV5-6 with TRBJ2-5; the central 7 bases match TRBD2. This receptor carries the CDR3 CASSLLAGRGTQYF. The DNA sequence is TGTGCCAGCAGCTTGTTAGCGGGTCGAGGGACCCAGTACTTC.